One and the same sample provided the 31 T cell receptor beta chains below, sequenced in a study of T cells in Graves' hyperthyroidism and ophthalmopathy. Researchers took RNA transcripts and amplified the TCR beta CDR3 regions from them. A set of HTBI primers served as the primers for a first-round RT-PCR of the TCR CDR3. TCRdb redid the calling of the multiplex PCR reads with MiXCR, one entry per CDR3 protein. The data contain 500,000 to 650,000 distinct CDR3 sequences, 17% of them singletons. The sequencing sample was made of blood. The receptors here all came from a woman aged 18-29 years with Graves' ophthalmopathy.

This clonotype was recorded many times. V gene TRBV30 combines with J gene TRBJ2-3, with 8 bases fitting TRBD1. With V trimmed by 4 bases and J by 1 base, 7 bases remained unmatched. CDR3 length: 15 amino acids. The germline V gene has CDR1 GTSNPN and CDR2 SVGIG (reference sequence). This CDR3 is CAWIAGGWGTDTQYF. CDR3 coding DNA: TGTGCCTGGATCGCAGGGGGCTGGGGCACAGATACGCAGTATTTT.

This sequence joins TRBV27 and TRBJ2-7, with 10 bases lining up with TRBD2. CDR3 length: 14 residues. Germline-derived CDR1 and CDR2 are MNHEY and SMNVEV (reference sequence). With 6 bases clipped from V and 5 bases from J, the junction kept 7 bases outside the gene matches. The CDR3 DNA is TGTGCCAGCAGCCTGTCTAGCGGGAGCGACGAGCAGTACTTC. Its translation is CASSLSSGSDEQYF.

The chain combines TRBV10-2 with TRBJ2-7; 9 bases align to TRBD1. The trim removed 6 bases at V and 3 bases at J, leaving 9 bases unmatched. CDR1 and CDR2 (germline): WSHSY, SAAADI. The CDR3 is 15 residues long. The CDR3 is CASRGPGQGSYEQYF. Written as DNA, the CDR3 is TGCGCCAGCAGAGGGCCGGGACAGGGTAGCTACGAGCAGTACTTC.

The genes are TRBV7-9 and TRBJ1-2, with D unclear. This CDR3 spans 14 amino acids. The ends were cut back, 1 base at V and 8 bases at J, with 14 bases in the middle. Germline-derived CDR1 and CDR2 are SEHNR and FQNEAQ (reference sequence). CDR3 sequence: CASSLETQLFGYTF. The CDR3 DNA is TGTGCCAGCAGCTTAGAGACACAGCTATTCGGCTACACCTTC.

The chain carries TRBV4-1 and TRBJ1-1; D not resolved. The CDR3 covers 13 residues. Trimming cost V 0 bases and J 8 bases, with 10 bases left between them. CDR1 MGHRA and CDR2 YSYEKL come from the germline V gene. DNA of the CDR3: TGCGCCAGCAGCCAAGAATGGGCATCGGAAGCTTTCTTT. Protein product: CASSQEWASEAFF.

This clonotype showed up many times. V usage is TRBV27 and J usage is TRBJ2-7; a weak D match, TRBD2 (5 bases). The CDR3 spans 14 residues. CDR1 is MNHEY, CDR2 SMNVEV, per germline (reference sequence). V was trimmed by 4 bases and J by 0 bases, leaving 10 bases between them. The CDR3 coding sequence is TGTGCCAGCAGTTCCCGACTACTCTCCTACGAGCAGTACTTC. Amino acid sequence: CASSSRLLSYEQYF.

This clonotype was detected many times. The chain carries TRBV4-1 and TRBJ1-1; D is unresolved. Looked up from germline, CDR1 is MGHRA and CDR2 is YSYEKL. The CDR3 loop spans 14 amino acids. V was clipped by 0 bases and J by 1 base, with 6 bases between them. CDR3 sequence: CASSQETANTEAFF. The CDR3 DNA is TGCGCCAGCAGCCAAGAAACAGCGAACACTGAAGCTTTCTTT.

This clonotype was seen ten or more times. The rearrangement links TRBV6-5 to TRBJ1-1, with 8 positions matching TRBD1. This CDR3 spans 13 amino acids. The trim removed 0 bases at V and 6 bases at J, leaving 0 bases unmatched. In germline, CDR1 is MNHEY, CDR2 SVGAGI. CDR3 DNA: TGTGCCAGCAGTTACTCGACAGGGGCTGAAGCTTTCTTT. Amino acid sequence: CASSYSTGAEAFF.

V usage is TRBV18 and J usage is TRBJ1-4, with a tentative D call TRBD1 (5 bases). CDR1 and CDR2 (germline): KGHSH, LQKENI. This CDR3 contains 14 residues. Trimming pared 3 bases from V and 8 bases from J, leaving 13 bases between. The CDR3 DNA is TGTGCCAGCTCACCCCAGGGTATAGGCGAAAAACTGTTTTTT. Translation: CASSPQGIGEKLFF.

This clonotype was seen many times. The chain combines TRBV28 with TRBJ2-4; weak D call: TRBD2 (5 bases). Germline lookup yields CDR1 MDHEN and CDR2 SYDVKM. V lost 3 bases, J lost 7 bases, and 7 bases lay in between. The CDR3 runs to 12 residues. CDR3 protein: CASSFRGNIQYF. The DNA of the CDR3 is TGTGCCAGCAGTTTTCGCGGGAACATTCAGTACTTC.

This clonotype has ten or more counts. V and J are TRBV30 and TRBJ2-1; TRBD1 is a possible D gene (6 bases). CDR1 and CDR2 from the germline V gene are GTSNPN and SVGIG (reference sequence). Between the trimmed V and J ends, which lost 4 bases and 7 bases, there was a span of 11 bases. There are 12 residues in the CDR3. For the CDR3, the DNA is TGTGCCTGGAAGGCACAGGGTAATGAGCAGTTCTTC. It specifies CAWKAQGNEQFF.

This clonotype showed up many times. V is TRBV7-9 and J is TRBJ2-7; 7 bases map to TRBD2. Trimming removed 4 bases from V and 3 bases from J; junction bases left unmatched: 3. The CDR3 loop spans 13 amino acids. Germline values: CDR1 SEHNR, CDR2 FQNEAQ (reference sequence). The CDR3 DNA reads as TGTGCCAGCAGCTCAATAGCGGGCTACGAGCAGTACTTC. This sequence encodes CASSSIAGYEQYF.

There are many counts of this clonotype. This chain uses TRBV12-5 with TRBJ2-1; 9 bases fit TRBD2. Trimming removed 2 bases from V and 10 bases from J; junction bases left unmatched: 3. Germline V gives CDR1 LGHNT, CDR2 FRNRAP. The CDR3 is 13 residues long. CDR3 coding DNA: TGTGCTAGTGGTTTGTACGCGGGGGGGGAGCAGTTCTTC. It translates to CASGLYAGGEQFF.

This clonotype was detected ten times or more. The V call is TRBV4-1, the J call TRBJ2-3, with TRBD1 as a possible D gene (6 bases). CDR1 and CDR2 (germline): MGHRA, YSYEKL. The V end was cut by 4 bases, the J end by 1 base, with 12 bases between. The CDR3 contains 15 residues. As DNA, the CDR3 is TGCGCCAGCAGCCCCGGACAGACGCGCACAGATACGCAGTATTTT. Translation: CASSPGQTRTDTQYF.

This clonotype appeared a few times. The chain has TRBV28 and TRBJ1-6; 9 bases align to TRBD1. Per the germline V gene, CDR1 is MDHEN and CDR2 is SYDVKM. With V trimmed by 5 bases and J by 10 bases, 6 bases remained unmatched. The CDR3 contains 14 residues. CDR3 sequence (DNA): TGTGCCAGCAGTCCGACAGGGGGACAATCACCCCTCCACTTT. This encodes CASSPTGGQSPLHF.

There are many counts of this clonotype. The CDR3 is CASSYSGNEQFF. DNA of the CDR3: TGTGCCAGCAGTTACTCGGGGAATGAGCAGTTCTTC. This sequence joins TRBV6-6 and TRBJ2-1; D not resolved. This CDR3 comprises 12 residues. Deletions cut 0 bases from V and 7 bases from J, with 4 bases between. Germline CDR1 MNHNY, CDR2 SVGAGI (reference sequence).

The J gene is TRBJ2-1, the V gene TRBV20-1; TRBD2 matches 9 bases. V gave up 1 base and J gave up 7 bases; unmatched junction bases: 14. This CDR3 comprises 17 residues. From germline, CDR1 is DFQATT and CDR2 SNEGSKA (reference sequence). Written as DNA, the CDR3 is TGCAGTGCTAGAGTTAATAGCGGGAGTGGGCCTTGGAATGAGCAGTTCTTC. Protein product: CSARVNSGSGPWNEQFF.

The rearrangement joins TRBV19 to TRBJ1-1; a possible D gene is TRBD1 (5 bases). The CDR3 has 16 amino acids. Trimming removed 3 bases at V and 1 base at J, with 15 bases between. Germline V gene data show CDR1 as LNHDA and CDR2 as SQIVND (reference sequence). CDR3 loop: CASSIRGFSRNTEAFF. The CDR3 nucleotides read TGTGCCAGTAGTATCCGGGGGTTTTCGAGGAACACTGAAGCTTTCTTT.

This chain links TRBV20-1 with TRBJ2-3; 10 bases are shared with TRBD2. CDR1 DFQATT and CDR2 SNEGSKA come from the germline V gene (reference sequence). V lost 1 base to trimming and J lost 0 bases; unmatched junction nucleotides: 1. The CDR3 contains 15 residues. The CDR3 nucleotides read TGCAGTGCTAGAGGGACTAGCGGTAGCACAGATACGCAGTATTTT. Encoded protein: CSARGTSGSTDTQYF.

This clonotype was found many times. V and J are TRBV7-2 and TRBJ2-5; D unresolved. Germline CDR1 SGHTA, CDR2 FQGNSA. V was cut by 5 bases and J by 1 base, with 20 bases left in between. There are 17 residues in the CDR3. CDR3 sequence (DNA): TGTGCCAGCAGCCCCCCCACAGTTATGAGGTTCCAAGAGACCCAGTACTTC. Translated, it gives CASSPPTVMRFQETQYF.

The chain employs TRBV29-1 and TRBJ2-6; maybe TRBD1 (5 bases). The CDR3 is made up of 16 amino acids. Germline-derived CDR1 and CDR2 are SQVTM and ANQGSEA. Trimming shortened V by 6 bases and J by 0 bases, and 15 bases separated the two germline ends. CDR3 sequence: CSVHKTGYSGANVLTF. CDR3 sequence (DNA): TGCAGCGTCCACAAAACAGGATACTCTGGGGCCAACGTCCTGACTTTC.

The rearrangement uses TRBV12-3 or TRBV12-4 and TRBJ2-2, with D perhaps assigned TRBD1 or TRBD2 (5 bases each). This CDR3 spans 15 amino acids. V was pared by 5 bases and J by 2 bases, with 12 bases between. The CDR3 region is CASSPGTINTGELFF. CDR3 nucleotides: TGTGCCAGCAGTCCAGGGACCATTAACACCGGGGAGCTGTTTTTT.

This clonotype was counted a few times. The CDR3: CASLQAPSTDTQYF. The CDR3, as DNA: TGTGCCAGCCTGCAAGCTCCTAGCACAGATACGCAGTATTTT. The rearrangement joins TRBV6-2 or TRBV6-3 to TRBJ2-3, with no clear D. V lost 8 bases and J lost 0, with 12 bases in between. CDR1 MNHEY and CDR2 SVGEGT come from the germline V gene. The CDR3 extends over 14 amino acids.

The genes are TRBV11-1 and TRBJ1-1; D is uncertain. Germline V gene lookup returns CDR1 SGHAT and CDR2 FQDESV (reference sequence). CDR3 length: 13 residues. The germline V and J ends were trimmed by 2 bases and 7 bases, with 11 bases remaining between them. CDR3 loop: CASSLRRPIEAFF. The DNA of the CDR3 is TGTGCCAGCAGCTTAAGGCGACCGATTGAAGCTTTCTTT. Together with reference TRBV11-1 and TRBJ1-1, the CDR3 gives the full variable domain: EAEVAQSPRYKITEKSQAVAFWCDPISGHATLYWYRQILGQGPELLVQFQDESVVDDSQLPKDRFSAERLKGVDSTLKIQPAELGDSAMYLCASSLRRPIEAFFGQGTRLTVV.

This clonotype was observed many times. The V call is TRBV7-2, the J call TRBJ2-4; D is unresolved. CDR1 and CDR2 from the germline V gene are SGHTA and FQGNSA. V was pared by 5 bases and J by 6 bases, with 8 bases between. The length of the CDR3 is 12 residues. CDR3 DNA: TGTGCCAGCAGCCTCAACCGAAACATTCAGTACTTC. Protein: CASSLNRNIQYF.

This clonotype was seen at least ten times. In DNA, the CDR3 is TGTGCCAGCAGCCCTCTTAGGGCTAGCGGCCTGGAGCAGTACTTC. Translating it yields CASSPLRASGLEQYF. V and J are TRBV3-1 and TRBJ2-7; 7 positions match TRBD2. This CDR3 region has 15 residues. V was clipped by 4 bases and J by 7 bases; unmatched bases: 13. The germline gives CDR1 LGHDT, CDR2 YNNKEL (reference sequence).

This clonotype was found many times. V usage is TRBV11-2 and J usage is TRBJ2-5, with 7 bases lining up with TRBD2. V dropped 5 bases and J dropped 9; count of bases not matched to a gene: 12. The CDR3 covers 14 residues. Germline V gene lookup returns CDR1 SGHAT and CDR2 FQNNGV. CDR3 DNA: TGTGCCAGCAGCCCCGGACTAGAGACGTCCTCCCAGTACTTC. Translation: CASSPGLETSSQYF. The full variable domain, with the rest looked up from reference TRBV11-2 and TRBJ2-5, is EAGVAQSPRYKIIEKRQSVAFWCNPISGHATLYWYQQILGQGPKLLIQFQNNGVVDDSQLPKDRFSAERLKGVDSTLKIQPAKLEDSAVYLCASSPGLETSSQYFGPGTRLLVL.

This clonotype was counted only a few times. The CDR3 sequence: CASSLSPTTGRETQYF. In DNA, the CDR3 is TGTGCCAGCAGTTTATCCCCAACGACAGGCCGGGAGACCCAGTACTTC. The gene calls are TRBV27 and TRBJ2-5, with D possibly being TRBD1 (6 bases). The CDR3 has 16 residues. Trimming cost V 0 bases and J 5 bases, with 16 bases left between them. The V gene's germline CDR1 is MNHEY and CDR2 SMNVEV (reference sequence).

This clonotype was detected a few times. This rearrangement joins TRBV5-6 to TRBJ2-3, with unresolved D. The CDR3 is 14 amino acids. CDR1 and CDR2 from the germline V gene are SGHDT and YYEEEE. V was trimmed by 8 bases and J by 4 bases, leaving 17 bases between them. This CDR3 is CASSVRLGSDTQYF. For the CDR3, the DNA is TGTGCCAGTAGTGTGCGGCTGGGGTCAGATACGCAGTATTTT.

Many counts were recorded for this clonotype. In DNA, the CDR3 is TGCAGTGCTAGAGATGGGGGACATCTATACGAGCAGTACTTC. It translates to CSARDGGHLYEQYF. The rearrangement links TRBV20-1 to TRBJ2-7; the D gene is possibly TRBD1 (6 bases). From germline, CDR1 is DFQATT and CDR2 SNEGSKA (reference sequence). Trimming took 0 bases from V and 4 from J, leaving 13 bases between them. This CDR3 has 14 amino acids.

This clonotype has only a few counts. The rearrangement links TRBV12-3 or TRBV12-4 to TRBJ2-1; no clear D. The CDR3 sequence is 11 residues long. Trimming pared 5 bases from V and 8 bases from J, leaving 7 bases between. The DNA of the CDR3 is TGTGCCAGCAGTCCCCCGGATGAGCAGTTCTTC. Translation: CASSPPDEQFF.